Detailed here is one TCR beta chain. The germline V gene has CDR1 SGDLS and CDR2 YYNGEE. V was trimmed by 4 bases and J by 6 bases, leaving 21 bases between them. The CDR3 is 16 residues long. Expressed TCRB transcripts got sequenced, as all isolated RNA was reverse transcribed. Profiled with immunoSEQ multiplex PCR; TCRdb holds only in-frame clones, not every one. This table holds about 140,000 clones, approximately 9.8% found once. The sample belongs to a study of beta chain features in type 1 diabetes. The clonotype was recovered from a woman aged 40-49 years in good health. Source material: central memory CD4+ T cells from blood. V is TRBV9 and J is TRBJ2-3; maybe TRBD1 (8 bases). The CDR3 nucleotides read TGTGCCAGCAGCCCTACCCCGGCACAGGGGGGGGATACGCAGTATTTT. This codes for CASSPTPAQGGDTQYF.